Each of the 10 T cell receptor beta chains below was sequenced from the same sample in a study of blood T cell repertoires in COVID-19. Clones were sequenced by immunoSEQ multiplex PCR, and TCRdb holds only the in-frame ones, with some missing. The top ten hold less than 6% of the sample, which has more than 300,000 clones, roughly four fifths seen once. Material for sequencing was PBMCs or T cells enriched from blood (not recorded which). The receptors shown here come from a woman aged 45-60 years who had recovered from COVID-19.

V gene TRBV7-2 combines with J gene TRBJ2-5, with D maybe TRBD1 (6 bases). Germline CDR1 reads SGHTA; CDR2 reads FQGNSA. V was cut by 1 base and J by 2 bases, with 8 bases left in between. The CDR3 runs 14 residues. As DNA, the CDR3 is TGTGCCAGCAGCTTAGGGACAGCTCAAGAGACCCAGTACTTC. Its protein product is CASSLGTAQETQYF.

J is TRBJ1-1 and V is TRBV4-1, with D perhaps matching TRBD1 (5 bases). This CDR3 spans 14 amino acids. V was shortened by 5 bases and J by 4 bases, with 14 bases between the two germline ends. The germline V gene encodes CDR1 MGHRA and CDR2 YSYEKL. DNA for the CDR3: TGCGCCAGCAGCAAAGGGACGGGGAGCACTGAAGCTTTCTTT. This sequence encodes CASSKGTGSTEAFF.

The chain has TRBV11-3 and TRBJ1-1; D is undetermined. The V end was cut by 4 bases, the J end by 3 bases, with 3 bases between. The length of the CDR3 is 11 residues. The germline gives CDR1 SGHNT, CDR2 YENEEA. The CDR3 sequence is CASSSYTEAFF. DNA of the CDR3: TGTGCCAGCAGCTCCTACACTGAAGCTTTCTTT.

V usage is TRBV3-1 (or the pseudogene TRBV3-2) and J usage is TRBJ1-2; 7 bases match TRBD1. Germline V lookup: CDR1 LGHDT, CDR2 YNNKEL (reference sequence). The CDR3 is 14 residues long. The V and J ends lost 1 base and 11 bases, in that order; junction bases with no gene match: 10. The CDR3 is CASSQVGQHPGYTF. The CDR3 DNA reads TGTGCCAGCAGCCAAGTGGGACAGCATCCAGGTTACACCTTC.

CDR3 nucleotides: TGTGCCAGCAAAACCCCGGGAGGTGGCTACAATGAGCAGTTCTTC. It is translated as CASKTPGGGYNEQFF. The chain joins TRBV27 to TRBJ2-1; 7 bases match TRBD2. The ends lost 7 bases at V and 3 bases at J; junction bases unmatched: 9. The CDR3 is 15 residues long. The germline CDR1 and CDR2 sequences are MNHEY and SMNVEV (reference sequence).

This chain joins TRBV2 and TRBJ1-4; no clear D gene. CDR1 is SNHLY, CDR2 FYNNEI, per germline. CDR3 length equals 14 residues. V gave up 7 bases and J gave up 7 bases, with 16 bases separating them. DNA of the CDR3: TGTGCCAGCACCCTAGGGCCCGAGGGTGAAAAACTGTTTTTT. Residues: CASTLGPEGEKLFF.

The chain employs TRBV6-2 or TRBV6-3 and TRBJ2-3, with 7 positions matching TRBD2. CDR3 length equals 13 residues. CDR1 MNHEY and CDR2 SVGEGT come from the germline V gene. The ends lost 4 bases at V and 5 bases at J; junction bases unmatched: 3. This CDR3 is CASSWAGVDTQYF. The CDR3, as DNA: TGTGCCAGCAGTTGGGCGGGAGTAGATACGCAGTATTTT.

The chain links TRBV9 to TRBJ2-1; 9 positions agree with TRBD2. Germline V gene sequence: CDR1 SGDLS, CDR2 YYNGEE. This CDR3 comprises 18 residues. J lost 7 bases, V lost 0 bases, and 14 bases had no gene match. CDR3 protein: CASSVAIDGAGGRNEQFF. The CDR3 DNA reads TGTGCCAGCAGCGTAGCAATTGACGGGGCGGGAGGGAGGAATGAGCAGTTCTTC.

The CDR3 coding sequence is TGTGCCTGGATCGGGTATGGCTACACCTTC. Translating gives CAWIGYGYTF. V and J are TRBV30 and TRBJ1-2; unclear D gene. Germline V gene data show CDR1 as GTSNPN and CDR2 as SVGIG (reference sequence). V dropped 4 bases and J dropped 5 bases, with 5 bases sitting between them. The CDR3 extends over 10 amino acids. The whole variable domain, filled in from reference TRBV30 and TRBJ1-2, reads SQTIHQWPATLVQPVGSPLSLECTVEGTSNPNLYWYRQAAGRGLQLLFYSVGIGQISSEVPQNLSASRPQDRQFILSSKKLLLSDSGFYLCAWIGYGYTFGSGTRLTVV.

The chain has TRBV5-1 and TRBJ2-1, with 8 bases that match TRBD2. Germline values: CDR1 SGHRS, CDR2 YFSETQ. The ends lost 3 bases at V and 6 bases at J; junction bases unmatched: 8. The CDR3 totals 15 residues. The CDR3 region has the DNA TGCGCCAGCAGCTCCCAGGGACTAGGATCCAATGAGCAGTTCTTC. Translation: CASSSQGLGSNEQFF.